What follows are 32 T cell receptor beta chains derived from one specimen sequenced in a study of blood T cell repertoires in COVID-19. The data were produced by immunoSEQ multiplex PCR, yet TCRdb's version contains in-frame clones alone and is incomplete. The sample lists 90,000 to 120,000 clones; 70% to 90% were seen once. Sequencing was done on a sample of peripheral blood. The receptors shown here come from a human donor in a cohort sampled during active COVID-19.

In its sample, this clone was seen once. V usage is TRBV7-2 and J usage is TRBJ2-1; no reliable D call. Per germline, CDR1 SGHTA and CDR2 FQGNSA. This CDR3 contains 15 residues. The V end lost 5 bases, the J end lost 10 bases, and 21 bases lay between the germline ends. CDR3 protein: CASSPRVREGGEQFF. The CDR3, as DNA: TGTGCCAGCAGCCCCCGGGTTCGTGAAGGTGGAGAGCAGTTCTTC. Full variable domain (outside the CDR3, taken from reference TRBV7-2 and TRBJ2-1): GAGVSQSPSNKVTEKGKDVELRCDPISGHTALYWYRQSLGQGLEFLIYFQGNSAPDKSGLPSDRFSAERTGGSVSTLTIQRTQQEDSAVYLCASSPRVREGGEQFFGPGTRLTVL.

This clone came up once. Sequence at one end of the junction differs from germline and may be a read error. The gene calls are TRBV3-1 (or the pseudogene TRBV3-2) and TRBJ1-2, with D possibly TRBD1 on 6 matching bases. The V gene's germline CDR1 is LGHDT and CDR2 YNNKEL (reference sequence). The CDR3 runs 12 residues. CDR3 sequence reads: CASSQERGGFAF. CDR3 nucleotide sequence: TGTGCCAGCAGCCAAGAAAGGGGGGGGTTCGCCTTC.

CDR3 sequence reads: CASSPRYEQYF. The CDR3 coding sequence is TGTGCCAGCAGCCCCCGCTACGAGCAGTACTTC. The rearrangement links TRBV11-2 to TRBJ2-7; D remains ambiguous. V was clipped by 5 bases and J by 3 bases, with 5 bases between them. The CDR3 totals 11 residues. Per germline, CDR1 SGHAT and CDR2 FQNNGV. Based on the CDR3 plus reference TRBV11-2 and TRBJ2-7, the full variable domain is EAGVAQSPRYKIIEKRQSVAFWCNPISGHATLYWYQQILGQGPKLLIQFQNNGVVDDSQLPKDRFSAERLKGVDSTLKIQPAKLEDSAVYLCASSPRYEQYFGPGTRLTVT.

CDR3 DNA: TGTGCCAGCAGCCCAACTAGGGGGCTTCTATCTGAGCAGTTCTTC. It specifies CASSPTRGLLSEQFF. The chain couples TRBV11-3 to TRBJ2-1; 7 nucleotides match TRBD1. CDR1 is SGHNT, CDR2 YENEEA, per germline. This CDR3 is 15 amino acids long. V was clipped by 5 bases and J by 9 bases; unmatched bases: 13.

The CDR3 reads CASSQAGSSTDTQYF. DNA of the CDR3: TGCGCCAGCAGTCAAGCCGGGAGTTCCACAGATACGCAGTATTTT. The gene calls are TRBV23-1 and TRBJ2-3, with D tentatively TRBD2 (6 bases). TRBV23-1 is an ORF for which the function is uncertain. The CDR3 loop spans 15 amino acids. Trimming shortened V by 2 bases and J by 2 bases, and 11 bases separated the two germline ends.

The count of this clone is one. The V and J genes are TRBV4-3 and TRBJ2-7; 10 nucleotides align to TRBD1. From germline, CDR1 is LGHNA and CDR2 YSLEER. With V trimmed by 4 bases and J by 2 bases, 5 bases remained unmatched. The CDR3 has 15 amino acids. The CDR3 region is CASSPGQGGTYEQYF. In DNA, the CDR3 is TGCGCCAGCAGCCCAGGACAGGGGGGAACCTACGAGCAGTACTTC.

This CDR3 is CASSQDKAGIYGYTF. In DNA, the CDR3 is TGTGCCAGCAGCCAAGATAAAGCAGGGATATATGGCTACACCTTC. The rearrangement uses TRBV14 and TRBJ1-2; D possibly corresponds to TRBD1 (5 bases). Germline assignment: CDR1 SGHDN and CDR2 FVKESK. V lost 0 bases, J lost 5 bases, and 13 bases lay in between. This CDR3 comprises 15 residues.

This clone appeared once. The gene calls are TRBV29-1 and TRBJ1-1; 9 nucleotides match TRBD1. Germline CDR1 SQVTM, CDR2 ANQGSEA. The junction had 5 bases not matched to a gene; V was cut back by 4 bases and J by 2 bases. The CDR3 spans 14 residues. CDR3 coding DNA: TGCAGCGTTGGGAGGACAGGGGCAAACACTGAAGCTTTCTTT. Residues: CSVGRTGANTEAFF.

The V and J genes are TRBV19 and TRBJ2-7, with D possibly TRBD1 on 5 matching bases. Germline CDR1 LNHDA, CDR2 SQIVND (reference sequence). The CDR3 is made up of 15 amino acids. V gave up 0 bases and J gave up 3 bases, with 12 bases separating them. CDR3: CASSIDPGRSYEQYF. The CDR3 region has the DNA TGTGCCAGTAGTATAGATCCAGGGCGGAGCTACGAGCAGTACTTC.

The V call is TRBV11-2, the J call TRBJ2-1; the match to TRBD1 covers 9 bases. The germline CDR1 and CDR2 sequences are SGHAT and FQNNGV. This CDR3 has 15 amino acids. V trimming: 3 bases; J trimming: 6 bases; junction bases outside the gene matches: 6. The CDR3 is CASSLSMGQGNEQFF. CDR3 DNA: TGTGCCAGCAGCTTGTCTATGGGACAGGGCAATGAGCAGTTCTTC.

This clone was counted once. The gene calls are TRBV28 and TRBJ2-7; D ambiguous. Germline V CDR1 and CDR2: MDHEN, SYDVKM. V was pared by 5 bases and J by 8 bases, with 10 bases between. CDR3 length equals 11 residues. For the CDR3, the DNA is TGTGCCAGCAGTCCTTCTACCAAGCAGTACTTC. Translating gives CASSPSTKQYF.

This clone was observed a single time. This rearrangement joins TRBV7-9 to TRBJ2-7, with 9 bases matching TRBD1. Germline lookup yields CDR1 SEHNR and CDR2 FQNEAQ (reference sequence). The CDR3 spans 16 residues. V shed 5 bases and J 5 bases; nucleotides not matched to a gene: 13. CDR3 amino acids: CASSAALRDRVDEQYF. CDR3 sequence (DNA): TGTGCCAGCAGCGCAGCCTTGCGGGACAGGGTCGACGAGCAGTACTTC.

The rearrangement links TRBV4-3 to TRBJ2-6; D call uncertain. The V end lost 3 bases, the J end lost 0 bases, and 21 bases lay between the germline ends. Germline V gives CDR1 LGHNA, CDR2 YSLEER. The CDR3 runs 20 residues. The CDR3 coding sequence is TGCGCCAGCAGCCATTATGTTTTATGTTCACGACTCTCTGGGGCCAACGTCCTGACTTTC. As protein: CASSHYVLCSRLSGANVLTF.

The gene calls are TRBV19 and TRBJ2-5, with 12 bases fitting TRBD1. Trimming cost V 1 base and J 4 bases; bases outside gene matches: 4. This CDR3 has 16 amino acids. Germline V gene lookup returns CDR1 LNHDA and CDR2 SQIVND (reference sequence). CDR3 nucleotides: TGTGCCAGTAGTATAGGGGGGACAGGGGGCCCAGAGACCCAGTACTTC. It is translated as CASSIGGTGGPETQYF.

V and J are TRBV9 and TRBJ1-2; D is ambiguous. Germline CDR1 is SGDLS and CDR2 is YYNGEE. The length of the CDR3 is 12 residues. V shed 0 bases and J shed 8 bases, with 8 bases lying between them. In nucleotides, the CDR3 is TGTGCCAGCAGCGTAGCTGGGCAAGGCTACACCTTC. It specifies CASSVAGQGYTF.

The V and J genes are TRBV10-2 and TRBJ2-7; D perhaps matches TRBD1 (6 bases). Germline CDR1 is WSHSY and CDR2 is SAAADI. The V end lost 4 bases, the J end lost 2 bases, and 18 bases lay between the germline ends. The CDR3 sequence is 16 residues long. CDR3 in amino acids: CASSASWTVTPYEQYF. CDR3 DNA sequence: TGCGCCAGCAGTGCCTCCTGGACAGTTACTCCCTACGAGCAGTACTTC.

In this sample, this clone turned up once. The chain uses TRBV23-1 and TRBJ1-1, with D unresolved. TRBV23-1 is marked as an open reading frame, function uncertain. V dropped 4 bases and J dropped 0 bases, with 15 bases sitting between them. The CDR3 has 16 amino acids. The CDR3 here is CASSRVAGRMNTEAFF. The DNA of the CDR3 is TGCGCCAGCAGTCGCGTGGCTGGCAGGATGAACACTGAAGCTTTCTTT.

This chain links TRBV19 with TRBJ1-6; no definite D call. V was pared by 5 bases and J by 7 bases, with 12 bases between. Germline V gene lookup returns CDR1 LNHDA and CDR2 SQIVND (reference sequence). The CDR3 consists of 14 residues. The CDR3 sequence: CASSEGNRNSPLHF. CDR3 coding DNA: TGTGCCAGTAGTGAAGGCAACAGAAATTCACCCCTCCACTTT.

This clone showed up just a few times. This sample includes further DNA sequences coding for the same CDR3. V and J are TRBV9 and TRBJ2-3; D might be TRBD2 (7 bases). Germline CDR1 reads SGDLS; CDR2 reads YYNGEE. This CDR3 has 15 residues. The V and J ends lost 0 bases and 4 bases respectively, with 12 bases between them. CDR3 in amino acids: CASSVGGGLADTQYF. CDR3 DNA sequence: TGTGCCAGCAGCGTAGGGGGGGGCCTCGCAGATACGCAGTATTTT.

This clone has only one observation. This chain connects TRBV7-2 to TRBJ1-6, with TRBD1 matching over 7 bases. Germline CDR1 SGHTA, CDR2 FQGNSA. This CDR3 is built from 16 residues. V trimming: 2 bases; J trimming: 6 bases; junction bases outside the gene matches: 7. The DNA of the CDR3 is TGTGCCAGCAGCTTACGACAGGGCATTCTTAATTCACCCCTCCACTTT. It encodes CASSLRQGILNSPLHF. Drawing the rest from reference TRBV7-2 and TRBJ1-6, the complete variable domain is GAGVSQSPSNKVTEKGKDVELRCDPISGHTALYWYRQSLGQGLEFLIYFQGNSAPDKSGLPSDRFSAERTGGSVSTLTIQRTQQEDSAVYLCASSLRQGILNSPLHFGNGTRLTVT.

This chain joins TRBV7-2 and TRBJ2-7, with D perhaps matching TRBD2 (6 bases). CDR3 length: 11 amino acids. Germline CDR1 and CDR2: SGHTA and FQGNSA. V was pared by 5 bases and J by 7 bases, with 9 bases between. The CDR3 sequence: CASSQRGEQYF. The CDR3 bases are TGTGCCAGCAGCCAACGGGGGGAGCAGTACTTC.

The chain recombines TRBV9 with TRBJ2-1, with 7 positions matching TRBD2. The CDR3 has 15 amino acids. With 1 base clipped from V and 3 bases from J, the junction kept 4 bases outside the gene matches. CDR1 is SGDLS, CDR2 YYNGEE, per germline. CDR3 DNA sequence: TGTGCCAGCAGCGTATTGGAGCGGGACTACAATGAGCAGTTCTTC. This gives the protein CASSVLERDYNEQFF.

The CDR3 here is CASSFGSPGTQYF. In nucleotides, the CDR3 is TGTGCCAGCAGTTTCGGGTCCCCGGGTACGCAGTATTTT. The V and J genes are TRBV27 and TRBJ2-3; unclear D gene. Germline V CDR1 and CDR2: MNHEY, SMNVEV (reference sequence). There are 13 residues in the CDR3. V was clipped by 3 bases and J by 8 bases, with 12 bases between them.

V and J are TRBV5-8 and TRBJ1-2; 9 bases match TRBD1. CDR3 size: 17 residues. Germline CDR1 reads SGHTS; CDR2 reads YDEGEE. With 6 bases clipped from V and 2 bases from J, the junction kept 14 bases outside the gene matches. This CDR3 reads CASTTRGWDRVNYGYTF. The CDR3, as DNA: TGTGCCAGCACCACCCGGGGATGGGACAGGGTAAACTATGGCTACACCTTC.

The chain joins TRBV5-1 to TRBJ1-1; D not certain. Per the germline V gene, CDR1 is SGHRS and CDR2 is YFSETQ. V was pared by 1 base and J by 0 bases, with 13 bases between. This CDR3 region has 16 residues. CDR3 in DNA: TGCGCCAGCAGCTTGCCCTCACAGCACGTGAACACTGAAGCTTTCTTT. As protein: CASSLPSQHVNTEAFF.

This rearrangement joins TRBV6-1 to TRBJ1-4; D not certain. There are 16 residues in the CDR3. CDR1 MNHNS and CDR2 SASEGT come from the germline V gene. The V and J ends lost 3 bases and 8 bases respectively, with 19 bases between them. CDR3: CASSDPRTFHYEKLFF. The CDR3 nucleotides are TGTGCCAGCAGTGACCCGAGGACTTTCCACTACGAAAAACTGTTTTTT.

The CDR3 bases are TGTGCCAGCAGCTTAGGAGCGGGTGGATACAATGAGCAGTTCTTC. As protein: CASSLGAGGYNEQFF. The rearrangement joins TRBV11-1 to TRBJ2-1; possibly TRBD2 for D (6 bases). CDR3 length equals 15 residues. V was cut by 1 base and J by 4 bases, with 11 bases left in between. CDR1 and CDR2 from the germline V gene are SGHAT and FQDESV (reference sequence).

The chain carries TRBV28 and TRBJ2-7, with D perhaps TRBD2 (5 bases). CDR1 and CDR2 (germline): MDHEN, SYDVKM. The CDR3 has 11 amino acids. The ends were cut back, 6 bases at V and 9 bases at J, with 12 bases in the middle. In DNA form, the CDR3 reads TGTGCCAGCAGCAATAACCGGGGGCAGTACTTC. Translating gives CASSNNRGQYF.

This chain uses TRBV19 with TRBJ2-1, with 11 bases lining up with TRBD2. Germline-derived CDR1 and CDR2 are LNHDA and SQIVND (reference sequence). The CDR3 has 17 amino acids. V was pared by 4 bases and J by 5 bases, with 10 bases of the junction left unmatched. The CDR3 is CASSTPILAGENNEQFF. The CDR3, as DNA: TGTGCCAGTAGTACCCCTATACTAGCGGGAGAGAACAATGAGCAGTTCTTC.

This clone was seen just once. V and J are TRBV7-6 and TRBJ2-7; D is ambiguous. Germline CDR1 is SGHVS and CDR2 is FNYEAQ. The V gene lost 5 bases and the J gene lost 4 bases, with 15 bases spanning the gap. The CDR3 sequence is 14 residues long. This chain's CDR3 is CASSAGPAGYEQYF. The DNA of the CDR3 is TGTGCCAGCAGCGCCGGCCCCGCCGGGTACGAGCAGTACTTC.

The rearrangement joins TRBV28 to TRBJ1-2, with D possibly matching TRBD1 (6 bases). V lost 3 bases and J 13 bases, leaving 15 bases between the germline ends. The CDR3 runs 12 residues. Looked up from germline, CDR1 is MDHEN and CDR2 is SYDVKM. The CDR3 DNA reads TGTGCCAGCAGTTTTACCGACAGGCTCTTCACCTTC. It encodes CASSFTDRLFTF.

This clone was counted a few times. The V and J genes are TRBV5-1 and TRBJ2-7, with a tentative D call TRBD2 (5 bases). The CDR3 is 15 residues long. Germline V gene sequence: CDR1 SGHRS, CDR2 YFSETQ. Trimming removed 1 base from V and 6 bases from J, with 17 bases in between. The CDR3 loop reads CASSLLAGGIGEQYF. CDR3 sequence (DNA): TGCGCCAGCAGCTTGCTGGCAGGAGGAATCGGCGAGCAGTACTTC.